This passage covers 18 T cell receptor beta chains from one sample sequenced in a study of technical replicates of blood from several donors. Repertoires were generated with immunoSEQ multiplex PCR, while TCRdb's copy carries only in-frame clones and drops some. This sample has more than 90,000 clones, with 90% to 95% found just once. Sequenced: T cells isolated from PBMCs. The receptors shown here come from a human donor in good health.

This chain joins TRBV25-1 and TRBJ2-6, with D perhaps matching TRBD2 (5 bases). The CDR3 is 17 residues long. Germline lookup yields CDR1 MGHDK and CDR2 SYGVNS. Deletions cut 2 bases from V and 0 bases from J, with 11 bases between. The CDR3 DNA sequence: TGTGCCAGCAGTGAAGTGCCGGGAAGCTCTGGGGCCAACGTCCTGACTTTC. Protein product: CASSEVPGSSGANVLTF.

The gene calls are TRBV15 and TRBJ2-2, with 9 nucleotides matching TRBD1. The CDR3 has 15 residues. CDR1 LNHNV and CDR2 YYDKDF come from the germline V gene (reference sequence). Losses at the gene ends were 0 bases for V and 10 bases for J; bases not matched to a gene: 6. The CDR3 DNA follows: TGTGCCACCAGCAGAGATCTGGGACAGGGAATGGAGCTGTTTTTT. This gives the protein CATSRDLGQGMELFF.

The CDR3 loop is CASSLSGRVLLYEQYF. In DNA form, the CDR3 reads TGTGCCAGCAGTTTATCAGGGCGGGTTCTTCTCTACGAGCAGTACTTC. The chain carries TRBV27 and TRBJ2-7; possible D gene TRBD2, 5 bases. V was cut by 0 bases and J by 3 bases, with 15 bases left in between. Looked up from germline, CDR1 is MNHEY and CDR2 is SMNVEV (reference sequence). The CDR3 contains 16 residues.

This clone was found once. The chain carries TRBV10-3 and TRBJ2-1; 7 bases align to TRBD2. The trim removed 7 bases at V and 1 base at J, leaving 4 bases unmatched. The length of the CDR3 is 14 residues. The germline V gene has CDR1 ENHRY and CDR2 SYGVKD. CDR3 amino acids: CAITREMSYNEQFF. The DNA for the CDR3 is TGTGCCATCACGCGGGAGATGTCCTACAATGAGCAGTTCTTC.

This clone was observed once. The rearrangement uses TRBV7-2 and TRBJ2-7, with TRBD1 matching over 8 bases. The CDR3 has 14 amino acids. V gave up 5 bases and J gave up 3 bases; unmatched junction bases: 6. Germline V gene lookup returns CDR1 SGHTA and CDR2 FQGNSA. CDR3 sequence reads: CASSLTGENYEQYF. CDR3 DNA sequence: TGTGCCAGCAGCCTGACAGGGGAAAACTACGAGCAGTACTTC.

This sequence joins TRBV28 and TRBJ1-2; 7 nucleotides line up with TRBD1. Trimming at V came to 6 bases and at J to 5 bases, leaving 12 bases not matched to a gene. Looked up from germline, CDR1 is MDHEN and CDR2 is SYDVKM. There are 15 residues in the CDR3. Here the CDR3 reads CASRPGTAGLYGYTF. CDR3 sequence (DNA): TGTGCCAGCAGACCCGGGACAGCCGGACTTTATGGCTACACCTTC.

V gene TRBV10-3 combines with J gene TRBJ1-2; 7 bases match TRBD1. From germline, CDR1 is ENHRY and CDR2 SYGVKD. The CDR3 extends over 17 amino acids. The J segment lost 3 bases and the V segment lost 0 bases, leaving 10 bases of the junction unmatched. The CDR3 nucleotides are TGTGCCATCAGTGAGTCGGCCCCCGCGGGACAGCACTATGGCTACACCTTC. As protein: CAISESAPAGQHYGYTF.

The V and J genes are TRBV7-2 and TRBJ2-1, with D perhaps matching TRBD2 (6 bases). This CDR3 contains 15 residues. Looked up from germline, CDR1 is SGHTA and CDR2 is FQGNSA. V lost 0 bases and J lost 8, with 14 bases in between. CDR3 sequence: CASSLAWTKAHEQFF. The CDR3 bases are TGTGCCAGCAGCTTAGCCTGGACTAAGGCACATGAGCAGTTCTTC.

This chain links TRBV11-3 with TRBJ2-1, with a weak D call TRBD2 (6 bases). The CDR3 extends over 19 amino acids. V was trimmed by 5 bases and J by 2 bases, leaving 25 bases between them. Germline CDR1 reads SGHNT; CDR2 reads YENEEA. The CDR3 is CASSGRWVLEGRAYNEQFF. CDR3 DNA: TGTGCCAGCAGCGGTAGATGGGTGTTGGAGGGGAGAGCCTACAATGAGCAGTTCTTC.

The V gene is TRBV7-2, the J gene TRBJ2-1; perhaps TRBD2 as D (5 bases). Trimming shortened V by 4 bases and J by 8 bases, and 15 bases separated the two germline ends. The CDR3 has 14 amino acids. Germline CDR1 is SGHTA and CDR2 is FQGNSA. The CDR3 DNA reads as TGTGCCAGCAGCTCTTGGGCCTCGAGGGATGAGCAGTTCTTC. This codes for CASSSWASRDEQFF.

The chain joins TRBV28 to TRBJ1-1; 11 bases are shared with TRBD1. This CDR3 spans 17 amino acids. The V and J ends lost 6 bases and 1 base, in that order; junction bases with no gene match: 10. Germline V CDR1 and CDR2: MDHEN, SYDVKM. The CDR3 DNA reads as TGTGCCAGCAGCCCTAGAGGACAGGGGGCTAGGAACACTGAAGCTTTCTTT. This sequence encodes CASSPRGQGARNTEAFF.

J is TRBJ2-1 and V is TRBV9; possible D gene TRBD2, 7 bases. Germline-derived CDR1 and CDR2 are SGDLS and YYNGEE. The CDR3 totals 16 residues. Trimming stripped 4 bases from V and 0 bases from J, with 14 bases between. The CDR3 loop reads CASSSGGGDSYNEQFF. CDR3 coding DNA: TGTGCCAGCAGCTCGGGGGGCGGGGACTCCTACAATGAGCAGTTCTTC. Full variable domain (rest looked up from reference TRBV9 and TRBJ2-1): DSGVTQTPKHLITATGQRVTLRCSPRSGDLSVYWYQQSLDQGLQFLIQYYNGEERAKGNILERFSAQQFPDLHSELNLSSLELGDSALYFCASSSGGGDSYNEQFFGPGTRLTVL.

The rearrangement uses TRBV5-4 and TRBJ2-1, with 7 bases aligning to TRBD1. From germline, CDR1 is SGHNT and CDR2 YYREEE (reference sequence). The CDR3 extends over 17 amino acids. The junction had 16 bases not matched to a gene; V was cut back by 4 bases and J by 6 bases. The CDR3 reads CASSRDRVESFANEQFF. CDR3 in DNA: TGTGCCAGCAGCCGAGACAGGGTCGAATCTTTCGCCAATGAGCAGTTCTTC.

CDR3 amino acids: CASSQSDSSYEQYF. Here the CDR3 DNA reads TGCGCCAGCAGCCAATCTGACAGCTCCTACGAGCAGTACTTC. The chain has TRBV4-3 and TRBJ2-7; tentative D call: TRBD1 (5 bases). Trimming cost V 2 bases and J 0 bases, with 8 bases left between them. The CDR3 has 14 amino acids. Germline V lookup: CDR1 LGHNA, CDR2 YSLEER.

The gene calls are TRBV4-3 and TRBJ2-5; 9 bases agree with TRBD2. The CDR3 sequence is 16 residues long. CDR1 is LGHNA, CDR2 YSLEER, per germline. After removal of 0 bases from V and 6 bases from J, the junction contained 8 bases not matched to a gene. The DNA of the CDR3 is TGCGCCAGCAGCCAAGATGCGGGAGGGCCGGGAAAGACCCAGTACTTC. It specifies CASSQDAGGPGKTQYF.

CDR3 in amino acids: CASSHEGQDLKGDKNIQYF. CDR3 bases: TGCGCCAGCAGCCATGAAGGACAGGATCTAAAGGGAGACAAAAACATTCAGTACTTC. The chain recombines TRBV4-3 with TRBJ2-4, with TRBD1 matching 7 bases. The ends lost 3 bases at V and 3 bases at J; junction bases unmatched: 17. Germline-derived CDR1 and CDR2 are LGHNA and YSLEER. CDR3 size: 19 residues.

The chain is built from TRBV4-3 and TRBJ2-5, with TRBD2 identical over 9 bases. Germline CDR1 is LGHNA and CDR2 is YSLEER. With V trimmed by 1 base and J by 3 bases, 0 bases remained unmatched. The CDR3 contains 14 residues. In nucleotides, the CDR3 is TGCGCCAGCAGCCAAGGACTAGCGGAAGAGACCCAGTACTTC. Translated: CASSQGLAEETQYF.

The chain combines TRBV27 with TRBJ1-5, with D possibly TRBD1 on 6 matching bases. From germline, CDR1 is MNHEY and CDR2 SMNVEV (reference sequence). V was trimmed by 2 bases and J by 6 bases, leaving 11 bases between them. This CDR3 has 14 amino acids. Here the CDR3 reads CASSLGGAIQPQHF. The CDR3 DNA sequence: TGTGCCAGCAGTTTAGGGGGGGCCATTCAGCCCCAGCATTTT.